This T cell receptor (beta chain) was identified in a study of T cells in Graves' hyperthyroidism and ophthalmopathy. Study-wide results and limits: A median about 7 months before onset, the model predicted ophthalmopathy.

This clonotype was counted only a few times. No antigen is known for it. The investigators amplified TCR beta CDR3 regions from RNA transcripts. The study used the HTBI primer set for a first-round RT-PCR of the TCR CDR3. Using its own MiXCR run on the multiplex PCR reads, TCRdb lists one record per CDR3 protein. This sample has hundreds of thousands of distinct CDR3 sequences; about a sixth occur once, and the top ten carry around 4%. CDR3 size: 13 residues. V gave up 5 bases and J gave up 13 bases; unmatched junction bases: 13. Germline CDR1 reads SGHNT; CDR2 reads YENEEA. The sample comprised blood. The origin of this receptor is a woman aged 30 to 39 with Graves' hyperthyroidism. The V gene is TRBV11-3, the J gene TRBJ1-2; 7 positions match TRBD1. CDR3 bases: TGTGCCAGCAGCCCGGGACAGAAACAACCCATCACCTTC. Translating it yields CASSPGQKQPITF.